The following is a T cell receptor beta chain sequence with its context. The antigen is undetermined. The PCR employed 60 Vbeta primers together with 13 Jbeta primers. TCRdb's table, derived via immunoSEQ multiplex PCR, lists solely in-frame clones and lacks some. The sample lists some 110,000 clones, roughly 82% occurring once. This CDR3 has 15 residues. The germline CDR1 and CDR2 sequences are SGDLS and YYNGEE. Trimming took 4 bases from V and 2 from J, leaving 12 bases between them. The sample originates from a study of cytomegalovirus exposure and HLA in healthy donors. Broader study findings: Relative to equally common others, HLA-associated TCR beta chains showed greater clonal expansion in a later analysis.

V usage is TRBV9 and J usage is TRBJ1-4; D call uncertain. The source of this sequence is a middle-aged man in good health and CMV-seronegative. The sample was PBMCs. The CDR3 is CASSPTPGTNEKLFF. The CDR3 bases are TGTGCCAGCAGCCCAACCCCCGGTACTAATGAAAAACTGTTTTTT.